Below are 32 T cell receptor beta chains sequenced from a single sample in a study of CD8+ T cells in alopecia areata. RNA extraction and reverse transcription yielded cDNA as sequencing template. TCRdb keeps only in-frame clones here, not all; method: immunoSEQ multiplex PCR. The repertoire consists of about 120,000 clones, with 35% to 45% occurring once and the leading ten covering approximately 2.8%. The sequencing input was CD4+ T cells sorted from blood. Every receptor here comes from a human donor with alopecia areata.

V usage is TRBV15 and J usage is TRBJ2-7, with no clear D. From germline, CDR1 is LNHNV and CDR2 YYDKDF (reference sequence). The CDR3 has 13 residues. With 0 bases removed from V and 3 bases from J, the gap between germline ends came to 6 bases. The CDR3 sequence: CATSREGFYEQYF. The CDR3 DNA reads as TGTGCCACCAGCAGAGAGGGATTCTACGAGCAGTACTTC.

This clone was seen just once. The chain recombines TRBV30 with TRBJ2-2; 12 nucleotides align to TRBD1. Germline CDR1 is GTSNPN and CDR2 is SVGIG (reference sequence). The J segment lost 7 bases and the V segment lost 2 bases, leaving 5 bases of the junction unmatched. The CDR3 runs 15 residues. The CDR3 spells CAWSKGQGAFGELFF. The DNA for the CDR3 is TGTGCCTGGAGTAAGGGACAGGGGGCGTTCGGGGAGCTGTTTTTT.

In nucleotides, the CDR3 is TGTGCCTGGAGAGATCTCCGGGAGCAGTACTTC. This encodes CAWRDLREQYF. The rearrangement uses TRBV30 and TRBJ2-7; D gene uncertain. Germline V gene sequence: CDR1 GTSNPN, CDR2 SVGIG (reference sequence). The CDR3 covers 11 residues. V was pared by 3 bases and J by 7 bases, with 10 bases between.

The chain uses TRBV7-9 and TRBJ2-1; 10 nucleotides agree with TRBD2. CDR3 length equals 16 residues. Germline CDR1 reads SEHNR; CDR2 reads FQNEAQ (reference sequence). Trimming at V came to 2 bases and at J to 8 bases, leaving 9 bases not matched to a gene. The CDR3 bases are TGTGCCAGCAGCTTAAGGAGTCCTAGCGGGAGCCATGAGCAGTTCTTC. Translating it yields CASSLRSPSGSHEQFF.

This clone was seen a handful of times. The chain recombines TRBV5-5 with TRBJ1-1; maybe TRBD1 (5 bases). CDR3 size: 13 residues. V was cut by 2 bases and J by 4 bases, with 9 bases left in between. CDR1 is SGHKS and CDR2 is YYEKEE in the germline V gene (reference sequence). As DNA, the CDR3 is TGTGCCAGCAGCTTTCAGGGTGGCACTGAAGCTTTCTTT. It yields the protein CASSFQGGTEAFF. Combining the CDR3 with reference TRBV5-5 and TRBJ1-1 gives the whole variable domain DAGVTQSPTHLIKTRGQQVTLRCSPISGHKSVSWYQQVLGQGPQFIFQYYEKEERGRGNFPDRFSARQFPNYSSELNVNALLLGDSALYLCASSFQGGTEAFFGQGTRLTVV.

The rearrangement uses TRBV7-2 and TRBJ2-1, with 7 bases lining up with TRBD2. Trimming cost V 1 base and J 7 bases; bases outside gene matches: 7. Germline CDR1 SGHTA, CDR2 FQGNSA. The CDR3 has 15 amino acids. The CDR3 region is CASSLVEVAGNEQFF. DNA of the CDR3: TGTGCCAGCAGCTTAGTCGAAGTAGCGGGTAATGAGCAGTTCTTC.

The rearrangement links TRBV30 to TRBJ2-7, with 10 nucleotides matching TRBD2. CDR3 length: 14 residues. Unmatched junction bases numbered 4, after V lost 3 bases and J lost 2 bases. Germline V CDR1 and CDR2: GTSNPN, SVGIG (reference sequence). The CDR3 region has the DNA TGTGCCTGGAGGACACTAGCGGGACCCTACGAGCAGTACTTC. It encodes CAWRTLAGPYEQYF.

V usage is TRBV18 and J usage is TRBJ2-3; the D call may be TRBD1 or TRBD2 (5 bases each). This CDR3 is 16 amino acids long. CDR1 and CDR2 from the germline V gene are KGHSH and LQKENI. With 2 bases removed from V and 10 bases from J, the gap between germline ends came to 22 bases. CDR3 DNA: TGTGCCAGCTCACCAGAAGCCCAGGGCGGGTCGTGGCCGCAGTATTTT. This translates into CASSPEAQGGSWPQYF.

V is TRBV25-1 and J is TRBJ1-2; D is unresolved. V shed 5 bases and J shed 5 bases, with 21 bases lying between them. The CDR3 has 16 amino acids. Germline V lookup: CDR1 MGHDK, CDR2 SYGVNS. CDR3 DNA: TGTGCCAGCAGTCTCTCTGACATTGGGGTATGGTATGGCTACACCTTC. Protein product: CASSLSDIGVWYGYTF.

This sequence joins TRBV2 and TRBJ1-5; 9 nucleotides match TRBD1. Trimming cost V 4 bases and J 6 bases; bases outside gene matches: 4. The CDR3 has 14 residues. CDR1 and CDR2 from the germline V gene are SNHLY and FYNNEI. The CDR3 is CASSAPTGGQPQHF. The DNA of the CDR3 is TGTGCCAGCAGTGCCCCGACAGGGGGTCAGCCCCAGCATTTT.

The chain combines TRBV7-8 with TRBJ2-2, with D possibly being TRBD2 (5 bases). CDR1 SGHVS and CDR2 FQNEAQ come from the germline V gene. CDR3 length: 15 residues. V was pared by 3 bases and J by 6 bases, with 14 bases between. The CDR3 sequence is CASSFGLLGSGELFF. Written as DNA, the CDR3 is TGTGCCAGCAGCTTCGGACTCCTAGGGTCCGGGGAGCTGTTTTTT.

The chain combines TRBV9 with TRBJ2-1; a weak D match, TRBD1 (6 bases). The ends were cut back, 0 bases at V and 4 bases at J, with 8 bases in the middle. The CDR3 spans 14 residues. Germline CDR1 and CDR2: SGDLS and YYNGEE. CDR3 protein: CASSVEDRYNEQFF. DNA for the CDR3: TGTGCCAGCAGCGTAGAGGACAGATACAATGAGCAGTTCTTC.

A few counts support this clone. V usage is TRBV29-1 and J usage is TRBJ1-1; 9 nucleotides line up with TRBD1. This CDR3 is built from 12 residues. V gave up 7 bases and J gave up 2 bases; unmatched junction bases: 2. Germline V gene sequence: CDR1 SQVTM, CDR2 ANQGSEA. DNA for the CDR3: TGCAGCGGGGACAGGGCCAACACTGAAGCTTTCTTT. Amino acid sequence: CSGDRANTEAFF.

CDR3 region: CASSQLAGVETQYF. Here the CDR3 DNA reads TGTGCCAGCAGCCAACTAGCGGGGGTAGAGACCCAGTACTTC. The chain uses TRBV6-5 and TRBJ2-5; the match to TRBD2 covers 11 bases. The CDR3 has 14 amino acids. V shed 6 bases and J 4 bases; nucleotides not matched to a gene: 4. Germline V lookup: CDR1 MNHEY, CDR2 SVGAGI.

This clone was seen more than once but under ten times. DNA for the CDR3: TGTGCCAGCAGCAGATATAGCGACAGCTCCTACGAGCAGTACTTC. Protein: CASSRYSDSSYEQYF. The V gene is TRBV7-2, the J gene TRBJ2-7, with D perhaps given as TRBD1 or TRBD2 (5 bases each). Between the trimmed V and J ends, which lost 5 bases and 0 bases, there was a span of 14 bases. Germline CDR1 and CDR2: SGHTA and FQGNSA. The length of the CDR3 is 15 residues.

The chain uses TRBV29-1 and TRBJ1-4; D may be TRBD1 (6 bases). The CDR3 is made up of 12 amino acids. V lost 7 bases and J 3 bases, leaving 9 bases between the germline ends. Per the germline V gene, CDR1 is SQVTM and CDR2 is ANQGSEA. CDR3 protein: CSGTEANEKLFF. CDR3 in DNA: TGCAGCGGGACAGAGGCTAATGAAAAACTGTTTTTT.

This clone turned up a few times. The rearrangement uses TRBV7-3 and TRBJ2-1; no clear D gene. V gave up 4 bases and J gave up 5 bases, with 9 bases separating them. Germline V gives CDR1 SGHTA, CDR2 FQGTGA. The CDR3 covers 13 residues. CDR3 coding DNA: TGTGCCAGCAGCTCCCAGCAAAACAATGAGCAGTTCTTC. Translating it yields CASSSQQNNEQFF. The whole variable domain, remainder taken from reference TRBV7-3 and TRBJ2-1, is GAGVSQTPSNKVTEKGKYVELRCDPISGHTALYWYRQSLGQGPEFLIYFQGTGAADDSGLPNDRFFAVRPEGSVSTLKIQRTERGDSAVYLCASSSQQNNEQFFGPGTRLTVL.

This clone was counted a few times. CDR3 amino acids: CSVGQGINQPQHF. CDR3 nucleotides: TGCAGCGTCGGACAGGGGATTAATCAGCCCCAGCATTTT. The rearrangement uses TRBV29-1 and TRBJ1-5, with TRBD1 matching over 9 bases. Germline V gene lookup returns CDR1 SQVTM and CDR2 ANQGSEA. V lost 6 bases to trimming and J lost 4 bases; unmatched junction nucleotides: 4. This CDR3 spans 13 amino acids.

The rearrangement uses TRBV5-1 and TRBJ2-7; D not resolved. CDR1 is SGHRS and CDR2 is YFSETQ in the germline V gene. The CDR3 is 13 amino acids. Trimming took off 3 bases at V and 1 base at J, with 8 bases between the two ends. The CDR3 loop reads CASSSGTSYEQYF. CDR3 DNA: TGCGCCAGCAGCTCCGGAACATCCTACGAGCAGTACTTC.

The chain links TRBV18 to TRBJ2-5; D unclear. The V gene's germline CDR1 is KGHSH and CDR2 LQKENI. V was clipped by 2 bases and J by 5 bases, with 6 bases between them. This CDR3 spans 12 amino acids. Written as DNA, the CDR3 is TGTGCCAGCTCACCAACCATCGAGACCCAGTACTTC. It translates to CASSPTIETQYF.

This clone has only a few counts. For the CDR3, the DNA is TGCGCCAGCAGCCAATACGAGGGTTCACCCCTCCACTTT. Translation gives CASSQYEGSPLHF. This chain joins TRBV5-1 and TRBJ1-6; unclear D gene. Germline V CDR1 and CDR2: SGHRS, YFSETQ. Trimming took 4 bases from V and 9 from J, leaving 11 bases between them. The CDR3 length is 13 residues.

The CDR3 nucleotides read TGCAGCGTTGAAGCCGGCAGGGGTGGGGAGACCCAGTACTTC. Residues: CSVEAGRGGETQYF. This chain joins TRBV29-1 and TRBJ2-5, with D perhaps matching TRBD1 (6 bases). V was trimmed by 1 base and J by 5 bases, leaving 14 bases between them. The CDR3 consists of 14 residues. Germline CDR1 SQVTM, CDR2 ANQGSEA. The entire variable domain, with the rest obtained from reference TRBV29-1 and TRBJ2-5, is as follows: SAVISQKPSRDICQRGTSLTIQCQVDSQVTMMFWYRQQPGQSLTLIATANQGSEATYESGFVIDKFPISRPNLTFSTLTVSNMSPEDSSIYLCSVEAGRGGETQYFGPGTRLLVL.

The gene calls are TRBV5-1 and TRBJ1-5, with D hard to call. Germline V gene data show CDR1 as SGHRS and CDR2 as YFSETQ. The length of the CDR3 is 14 residues. V was clipped by 4 bases and J by 6 bases, with 14 bases between them. CDR3 in DNA: TGCGCCAGCAGCCCCTCAGACGCAGGTCAGCCCCAGCATTTT. The encoded protein is CASSPSDAGQPQHF. Full variable domain (remainder filled in from reference TRBV5-1 and TRBJ1-5): KAGVTQTPRYLIKTRGQQVTLSCSPISGHRSVSWYQQTPGQGLQFLFEYFSETQRNKGNFPGRFSGRQFSNSRSEMNVSTLELGDSALYLCASSPSDAGQPQHFGDGTRLSIL.

In its sample, this clone was seen a few times. This sequence joins TRBV19 and TRBJ2-2, with 9 bases aligning to TRBD1. Germline CDR1 LNHDA, CDR2 SQIVND (reference sequence). Unmatched junction bases numbered 9, after V lost 6 bases and J lost 4 bases. This CDR3 contains 16 residues. The CDR3 nucleotides are TGTGCCAGTAGCCTCGGACAGGGGACTGGCACCGGGGAGCTGTTTTTT. Amino acids: CASSLGQGTGTGELFF.

The chain recombines TRBV29-1 with TRBJ1-1, with D possibly TRBD1 on 6 matching bases. The CDR3 covers 11 residues. The V gene's germline CDR1 is SQVTM and CDR2 ANQGSEA. The germline V and J ends were trimmed by 7 bases and 1 base, with 7 bases remaining between them. CDR3 sequence reads: CSGGQNTEAFF. The CDR3 DNA reads as TGCAGCGGGGGACAGAACACTGAAGCTTTCTTT. Supplemented by reference TRBV29-1 and TRBJ1-1, the full variable domain reads SAVISQKPSRDICQRGTSLTIQCQVDSQVTMMFWYRQQPGQSLTLIATANQGSEATYESGFVIDKFPISRPNLTFSTLTVSNMSPEDSSIYLCSGGQNTEAFFGQGTRLTVV.

The chain employs TRBV6-6 and TRBJ2-7; D may be TRBD2 (5 bases). This CDR3 is built from 11 residues. Germline V CDR1 and CDR2: MNHNY, SVGAGI (reference sequence). The V end lost 6 bases, the J end lost 2 bases, and 5 bases lay between the germline ends. Written as DNA, the CDR3 is TGTGCCAGCAGGACTACCTACGAGCAGTACTTC. Translated, it gives CASRTTYEQYF.

This sequence joins TRBV28 and TRBJ2-7, with no clear D. The CDR3 consists of 11 residues. Per the germline V gene, CDR1 is MDHEN and CDR2 is SYDVKM. Deletions cut 11 bases from V and 3 bases from J, with 11 bases between. The CDR3 spells CALQLDYEQYF. CDR3 coding DNA: TGTGCCCTGCAACTGGACTACGAGCAGTACTTC. Complete variable domain (other parts from reference TRBV28 and TRBJ2-7): DVKVTQSSRYLVKRTGEKVFLECVQDMDHENMFWYRQDPGLGLRLIYFSYDVKMKEKGDIPEGYSVSREKKERFSLILESASTNQTSMYLCALQLDYEQYFGPGTRLTVT.

The rearrangement links TRBV29-1 to TRBJ2-7, with D perhaps given as TRBD1 or TRBD2 (5 bases each). Trimming took 3 bases from V and 2 from J, leaving 11 bases between them. CDR3 length equals 13 residues. Germline-derived CDR1 and CDR2 are SQVTM and ANQGSEA. The CDR3: CSVEQGPTYEQYF. The CDR3 DNA sequence: TGCAGCGTTGAGCAGGGACCAACCTACGAGCAGTACTTC.

This clone was detected only a few times. The rearrangement links TRBV18 to TRBJ2-2; D remains unclear. The CDR3 is 14 amino acids. The V gene's germline CDR1 is KGHSH and CDR2 LQKENI. V was clipped by 4 bases and J by 5 bases, with 11 bases between them. The CDR3 is CASSLDERTGELFF. CDR3 nucleotides: TGTGCCAGCTCACTGGACGAAAGGACCGGGGAGCTGTTTTTT.

V usage is TRBV29-1 and J usage is TRBJ1-1; D unresolved. With 3 bases removed from V and 1 base from J, the gap between germline ends came to 9 bases. CDR3 length: 13 amino acids. Per the germline V gene, CDR1 is SQVTM and CDR2 is ANQGSEA. This CDR3 is CSVDRQRNTEAFF. For the CDR3, the DNA is TGCAGCGTTGACCGCCAGAGGAACACTGAAGCTTTCTTT. Full variable domain (missing parts from reference TRBV29-1 and TRBJ1-1): SAVISQKPSRDICQRGTSLTIQCQVDSQVTMMFWYRQQPGQSLTLIATANQGSEATYESGFVIDKFPISRPNLTFSTLTVSNMSPEDSSIYLCSVDRQRNTEAFFGQGTRLTVV.

This clone was seen only a few times. The chain uses TRBV20-1 and TRBJ2-3, with D possibly TRBD2 on 6 matching bases. Trimming left V 6 bases short and J 15 bases short, with 16 bases between. The CDR3 sequence is 10 residues long. Germline CDR1 is DFQATT and CDR2 is SNEGSKA (reference sequence). CDR3 loop: CSAHRDSLYF. CDR3 in DNA: TGCAGTGCCCACCGGGACTCCCTTTATTTT.

The rearrangement uses TRBV28 and TRBJ2-4, with TRBD1 matching 8 bases. Germline V lookup: CDR1 MDHEN, CDR2 SYDVKM. The CDR3 sequence is 16 residues long. V was clipped by 6 bases and J by 0 bases; unmatched bases: 7. CDR3 nucleotide sequence: TGTGCCAGCAGGATAGGGCAGGGGGCAGCCAAAAACATTCAGTACTTC. This translates into CASRIGQGAAKNIQYF.